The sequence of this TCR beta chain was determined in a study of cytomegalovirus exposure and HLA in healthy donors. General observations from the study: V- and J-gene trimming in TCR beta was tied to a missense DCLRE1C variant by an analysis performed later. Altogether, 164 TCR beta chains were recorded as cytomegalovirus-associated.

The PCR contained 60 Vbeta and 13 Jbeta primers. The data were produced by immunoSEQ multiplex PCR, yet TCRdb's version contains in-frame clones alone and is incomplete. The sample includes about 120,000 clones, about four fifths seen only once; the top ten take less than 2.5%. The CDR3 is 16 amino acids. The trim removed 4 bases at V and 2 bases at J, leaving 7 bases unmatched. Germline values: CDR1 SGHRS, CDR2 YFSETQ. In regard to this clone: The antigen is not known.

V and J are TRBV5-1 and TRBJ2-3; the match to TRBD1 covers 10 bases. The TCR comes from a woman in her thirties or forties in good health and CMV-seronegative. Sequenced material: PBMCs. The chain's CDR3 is CASSRTGTGVTDTQYF. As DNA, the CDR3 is TGCGCCAGCAGCAGGACCGGGACAGGGGTCACAGATACGCAGTATTTT.